Reported below is one T cell receptor (beta chain). The sample has other DNA sequences that encode this CDR3 too. This sample is part of a study of shared clonotypes between healthy human individuals. J lost 4 bases, V lost 2 bases, and 2 bases had no gene match. The CDR3 is 13 residues long. Germline V gene lookup returns CDR1 SGHRS and CDR2 YFSETQ. TCRdb's table, derived via immunoSEQ multiplex PCR, lists solely in-frame clones and lacks some. The data show about 2 million clones, roughly 94% seen once. The sequence derives from a man between 18 and 35 years old in good health. The V gene is TRBV5-1, the J gene TRBJ1-1; 7 bases map to TRBD1. Source material: naive CD4+ T cells sorted from blood. Regarding subset: CD45RA+ positively selected. This CDR3 is CASSFQGGTEAFF. The CDR3 bases are TGCGCCAGCAGCTTCCAGGGGGGCACTGAAGCTTTCTTT. Together with reference TRBV5-1 and TRBJ1-1, the CDR3 gives the full variable domain: KAGVTQTPRYLIKTRGQQVTLSCSPISGHRSVSWYQQTPGQGLQFLFEYFSETQRNKGNFPGRFSGRQFSNSRSEMNVSTLELGDSALYLCASSFQGGTEAFFGQGTRLTVV.